This T cell receptor beta chain was observed in a study of response to subunit inactivated influenza vaccine. Study results and limitations: Each seasonal flu vaccination may recruit only limited new T cells, authors suggested.

Trimming cost V 1 base and J 5 bases; bases outside gene matches: 1. CDR1 is DFQATT, CDR2 SNEGSKA, per germline (reference sequence). The CDR3 has 13 residues. One entry per CDR3 protein results from TCRdb running MiXCR on the RT-PCR reads. Of about 780,000 distinct CDR3 sequences in the sample, less than 20% were seen once. This clonotype appeared a few times. Its antigen is undetermined. The specimen was PBMCs from blood, collected 5 days after vaccination. The clonotype originates from a man in his fifties who received an inactivated influenza vaccine. The rearrangement joins TRBV20-1 to TRBJ1-2; TRBD1 matches at 10 bases. The CDR3 is CSARGTGGYGYTF. In nucleotides, the CDR3 is TGCAGTGCTAGAGGGACAGGGGGATATGGCTACACCTTC.